The 22 T cell receptor beta chains below were found in one sample sequenced in a study of T cells in Graves' hyperthyroidism and ophthalmopathy. Template material for amplifying TCR beta CDR3 regions consisted of RNA transcripts. The HTBI primer set drove a first-round RT-PCR of the TCR CDR3. TCRdb recomputed calls from the multiplex PCR reads with MiXCR, one row per CDR3 protein. The table records about 210,000 distinct CDR3 sequences, under 20% of them present only once. Sequenced input: blood. The receptors were gathered from a man in his fifties or sixties with Graves' hyperthyroidism.

At least ten counts were recorded for this clonotype. The rearrangement joins TRBV12-3 or TRBV12-4 to TRBJ2-1, with 15 bases matching TRBD2. The CDR3 sequence is 18 residues long. J lost 2 bases, V lost 10 bases, and 12 bases had no gene match. The CDR3 region has the DNA TGTGCCATTGGGGGTGGACTAGCGGGAGGGGGCGCCTACAATGAGCAGTTCTTC. Amino acid sequence: CAIGGGLAGGGAYNEQFF.

The chain uses TRBV15 and TRBJ2-7; D uncertain. The germline gives CDR1 LNHNV, CDR2 YYDKDF (reference sequence). The CDR3 has 14 amino acids. Between the trimmed V and J ends, which lost 0 bases and 6 bases, there was a span of 12 bases. CDR3: CATSRDQVTGEQYF. In nucleotides, the CDR3 is TGTGCCACCAGCAGAGATCAGGTGACGGGCGAGCAGTACTTC.

There are many counts of this clonotype. This chain uses TRBV28 with TRBJ1-1; possible D gene TRBD1, 5 bases. This CDR3 comprises 12 residues. Between the trimmed V and J ends, which lost 1 base and 10 bases, there was a span of 10 bases. The germline V gene has CDR1 MDHEN and CDR2 SYDVKM. CDR3 sequence reads: CASSLSGEGAFF. The CDR3 nucleotides are TGTGCCAGCAGTTTATCGGGGGAGGGAGCTTTCTTT.

This clonotype has only a few counts. Here the CDR3 reads CASSEEGGNEQFF. CDR3 coding DNA: TGTGCCAGCAGTGAGGAGGGAGGGAATGAGCAGTTCTTC. The V call is TRBV6-1, the J call TRBJ2-1, with TRBD2 identical over 7 bases. Germline lookup yields CDR1 MNHNS and CDR2 SASEGT. The junction had 3 bases not matched to a gene; V was cut back by 3 bases and J by 7 bases. The CDR3 sequence is 13 residues long.

Only a few counts were recorded for this clonotype. The chain carries TRBV20-1 and TRBJ1-2; D is ambiguous. The CDR3 has 14 residues. Between the trimmed V and J ends, which lost 3 bases and 0 bases, there was a span of 11 bases. Germline values: CDR1 DFQATT, CDR2 SNEGSKA (reference sequence). CDR3 bases: TGCAGTGCTAGTTGGGCGGCTTCTAACTATGGCTACACCTTC. Translated, it gives CSASWAASNYGYTF.

This clonotype was counted at least ten times. The rearrangement uses TRBV18 and TRBJ2-3; D might be TRBD1 (6 bases). Germline values: CDR1 KGHSH, CDR2 LQKENI. With 3 bases removed from V and 2 bases from J, the gap between germline ends came to 12 bases. The CDR3 spans 15 residues. CDR3: CASSPGGPPTDTQYF. CDR3 nucleotide sequence: TGTGCCAGCTCACCTGGGGGCCCCCCCACAGATACGCAGTATTTT.

The chain employs TRBV7-2 and TRBJ2-5; 7 bases fit TRBD2. V lost 5 bases, J lost 5 bases, and 11 bases stayed unmatched. The CDR3 is 15 amino acids. The germline CDR1 and CDR2 sequences are SGHTA and FQGNSA. This CDR3 is CASSPSGLDFETQYF. CDR3 sequence (DNA): TGTGCCAGCAGCCCGAGCGGACTAGATTTCGAGACCCAGTACTTC. The full variable domain, in which reference TRBV7-2 and TRBJ2-5 provide the parts outside the CDR3, is GAGVSQSPSNKVTEKGKDVELRCDPISGHTALYWYRQSLGQGLEFLIYFQGNSAPDKSGLPSDRFSAERTGGSVSTLTIQRTQQEDSAVYLCASSPSGLDFETQYFGPGTRLLVL.

This clonotype was counted many times. The rearrangement joins TRBV12-3 or TRBV12-4 to TRBJ1-1; no clear D gene. The CDR3 is 13 amino acids. Trimming stripped 1 base from V and 4 bases from J, with 7 bases between. The chain's CDR3 is CASSLEGFTEAFF. The DNA for the CDR3 is TGTGCCAGCAGTTTAGAGGGTTTCACTGAAGCTTTCTTT.

This clonotype was detected only a few times. This chain connects TRBV6-2 or TRBV6-3 to TRBJ2-7, with TRBD2 matching 9 bases. The J segment lost 7 bases and the V segment lost 4 bases, leaving 14 bases of the junction unmatched. Germline CDR1 is MNHEY and CDR2 is SVGEGT. CDR3 length: 16 amino acids. CDR3 protein: CASSSQAGGVPGEQYF. CDR3 sequence (DNA): TGTGCCAGCAGTTCCCAAGCGGGAGGAGTCCCTGGAGAGCAGTACTTC.

In its sample, this clonotype was seen many times. This rearrangement joins TRBV5-1 to TRBJ2-7, with D possibly TRBD2 on 6 matching bases. V lost 0 bases to trimming and J lost 2 bases, with 12 bases between them. Germline values: CDR1 SGHRS, CDR2 YFSETQ. The CDR3 is made up of 15 amino acids. CDR3 loop: CASSLAGAGPYEQYF. As DNA, the CDR3 is TGCGCCAGCAGCTTGGCGGGAGCGGGCCCCTACGAGCAGTACTTC. Together with reference TRBV5-1 and TRBJ2-7, the CDR3 gives the full variable domain: KAGVTQTPRYLIKTRGQQVTLSCSPISGHRSVSWYQQTPGQGLQFLFEYFSETQRNKGNFPGRFSGRQFSNSRSEMNVSTLELGDSALYLCASSLAGAGPYEQYFGPGTRLTVT.

This clonotype has a count of ten or more. The chain uses TRBV5-1 and TRBJ2-3; 7 nucleotides agree with TRBD2. Trimming cost V 2 bases and J 5 bases; bases outside gene matches: 8. Per the germline V gene, CDR1 is SGHRS and CDR2 is YFSETQ. The CDR3 runs 15 residues. CDR3 in amino acids: CASSFGGGPGDTQYF. CDR3 bases: TGCGCCAGCAGCTTTGGGGGAGGGCCGGGAGATACGCAGTATTTT.

The sample holds a few counts of this clonotype. The J gene is TRBJ2-6, the V gene TRBV7-9; D is undetermined. Germline CDR1 is SEHNR and CDR2 is FQNEAQ (reference sequence). The length of the CDR3 is 16 residues. The V end lost 5 bases, the J end lost 2 bases, and 13 bases lay between the germline ends. The CDR3 is CASSATLKAGANVLTF. The CDR3 nucleotides are TGTGCCAGCAGCGCGACCCTAAAGGCTGGGGCCAACGTCCTGACTTTC.

This clonotype was detected only a few times. This sequence joins TRBV5-1 and TRBJ2-3; 9 bases match TRBD1. The CDR3 sequence is 15 residues long. Per germline, CDR1 SGHRS and CDR2 YFSETQ. With V trimmed by 4 bases and J by 4 bases, 7 bases remained unmatched. The CDR3 is CASSTTGGAADTQYF. CDR3 nucleotides: TGCGCCAGCAGCACCACAGGGGGCGCGGCAGATACGCAGTATTTT.

This clonotype was recorded at least ten times. The V call is TRBV7-2, the J call TRBJ2-7, with 8 bases aligning to TRBD2. J was trimmed by 3 bases and V by 5 bases; bases with no gene match: 9. This CDR3 has 15 amino acids. Germline CDR1 reads SGHTA; CDR2 reads FQGNSA. The CDR3, as DNA: TGTGCCAGCAGCCCCGGAGCGGGAGTGCTCTACGAGCAGTACTTC. This codes for CASSPGAGVLYEQYF.

This clonotype was seen more than once but under ten times. The V call is TRBV6-1, the J call TRBJ1-1; D ambiguous. The CDR3 sequence is 14 residues long. Germline V gene lookup returns CDR1 MNHNS and CDR2 SASEGT. The V gene lost 5 bases and the J gene lost 4 bases, with 14 bases spanning the gap. The CDR3, as DNA: TGTGCCAGCAGTAGGACCTTGGCGGGCACTGAAGCTTTCTTT. As protein: CASSRTLAGTEAFF.

This clonotype was recorded many times. The chain recombines TRBV2 with TRBJ2-1; 7 nucleotides agree with TRBD2. This CDR3 has 14 amino acids. Germline V gene lookup returns CDR1 SNHLY and CDR2 FYNNEI. V lost 2 bases and J lost 6; bases outside the gene matches: 4. CDR3 protein: CASSEQGGSNEQFF. The DNA of the CDR3 is TGTGCCAGCAGTGAACAAGGCGGGAGCAATGAGCAGTTCTTC.

There are many counts of this clonotype. The V and J genes are TRBV2 and TRBJ2-6; D gene uncertain. Germline V gene sequence: CDR1 SNHLY, CDR2 FYNNEI. The CDR3 has 14 amino acids. V dropped 3 bases and J dropped 11 bases, with 14 bases sitting between them. DNA for the CDR3: TGTGCCAGCAGTGAGGTCGCCCCTCAGGACGTCCTGACTTTC. Translated, it gives CASSEVAPQDVLTF.

The chain links TRBV6-5 to TRBJ1-4, with 8 positions matching TRBD1. V dropped 2 bases and J dropped 5; count of bases not matched to a gene: 4. Germline-derived CDR1 and CDR2 are MNHEY and SVGAGI. The CDR3 is 15 residues long. CDR3: CASSYGQGGNEKLFF. DNA for the CDR3: TGTGCCAGCAGTTACGGACAGGGCGGGAATGAAAAACTGTTTTTT.

The table lists this clonotype with a count of one. A clone one base away is much larger, so this may be a read error. The chain couples TRBV7-9 to TRBJ2-7; 7 nucleotides match TRBD1. In germline, CDR1 is SEHNR, CDR2 FQNEAQ (reference sequence). The CDR3 contains 15 residues. In DNA form, the CDR3 reads TGTGCCAGCAGCACCCGGGACAGCGCCGACTACGGGCAGTACTTC. Translating gives CASSTRDSADYGQYF.

The V and J genes are TRBV3-1 and TRBJ2-5; D call uncertain. Trimming removed 4 bases from V and 5 bases from J, with 17 bases in between. CDR1 and CDR2 (germline): LGHDT, YNNKEL (reference sequence). The CDR3 sequence is 15 residues long. The CDR3 reads CASSPSQSMVETQYF. CDR3 DNA: TGTGCCAGCAGCCCATCACAATCTATGGTGGAGACCCAGTACTTC.

Ten or more counts support this clonotype. The chain links TRBV7-2 to TRBJ2-2; TRBD2 agrees at 15 bases. The J segment lost 6 bases and the V segment lost 4 bases, leaving 3 bases of the junction unmatched. In germline, CDR1 is SGHTA, CDR2 FQGNSA. This CDR3 is built from 16 residues. The CDR3 protein is CASSWTSGRAAGELFF. Written as DNA, the CDR3 is TGTGCCAGCAGCTGGACTAGCGGGAGGGCCGCCGGGGAGCTGTTTTTT.

This clonotype was seen many times. The chain links TRBV30 to TRBJ1-1; possibly TRBD1 for D (6 bases). V lost 4 bases, J lost 4 bases, and 13 bases lay in between. CDR1 and CDR2 from the germline V gene are GTSNPN and SVGIG (reference sequence). The CDR3 is made up of 13 amino acids. The CDR3 region is CAWKMEGGTEAFF. The CDR3 DNA reads TGTGCCTGGAAGATGGAAGGGGGCACTGAAGCTTTCTTT. Full variable domain (remainder filled in from reference TRBV30 and TRBJ1-1): SQTIHQWPATLVQPVGSPLSLECTVEGTSNPNLYWYRQAAGRGLQLLFYSVGIGQISSEVPQNLSASRPQDRQFILSSKKLLLSDSGFYLCAWKMEGGTEAFFGQGTRLTVV.